These 20 T cell receptor beta chains share one sample of origin, sequenced in a study of T cell changes during pregnancy in multiple sclerosis. Produced via immunoSEQ multiplex PCR; TCRdb's table is partial and in-frame only. The data show tens of thousands of clones, almost 90% seen once. The sequences come from peripheral blood, collected after pregnancy. The receptors here all came from a female donor in good health, enrolled as a control in a pregnancy study.

The chain carries TRBV5-1 and TRBJ2-6; TRBD2 might be the D (6 bases). CDR3 length: 15 amino acids. V lost 7 bases to trimming and J lost 4 bases, with 15 bases between them. In germline, CDR1 is SGHRS, CDR2 YFSETQ. The CDR3 DNA is TGCGCCAGCGGGACGGAGGGCGCCGGGGCCAACGTCCTGACTTTC. Translated, it gives CASGTEGAGANVLTF.

The chain couples TRBV6-1 to TRBJ2-7; no firm D call. In germline, CDR1 is MNHNS, CDR2 SASEGT. Trimming took 7 bases from V and 0 from J, leaving 13 bases between them. This CDR3 region has 14 residues. For the CDR3, the DNA is TGTGCCAGCACTCCTTATGAGAGCTCCTACGAGCAGTACTTC. Amino acid sequence: CASTPYESSYEQYF.

The chain has TRBV4-1 and TRBJ1-1; the match to TRBD1 covers 8 bases. The germline gives CDR1 MGHRA, CDR2 YSYEKL. The J segment lost 3 bases and the V segment lost 0 bases, leaving 6 bases of the junction unmatched. The CDR3 is 16 amino acids. CDR3 residues: CASSQEQGAGDTEAFF. CDR3 DNA: TGCGCCAGCAGCCAAGAGCAGGGGGCGGGGGACACTGAAGCTTTCTTT.

The gene calls are TRBV6-1 and TRBJ1-1, with a tentative D call TRBD1 (5 bases). Germline V gives CDR1 MNHNS, CDR2 SASEGT. Trimming removed 1 base from V and 4 bases from J, with 13 bases in between. This CDR3 has 15 amino acids. In nucleotides, the CDR3 is TGTGCCAGCAGTGAAGAGGCAGGGATGGGCACTGAAGCTTTCTTT. This encodes CASSEEAGMGTEAFF.

The gene calls are TRBV7-9 and TRBJ1-3; D is unclear. V was trimmed by 0 bases and J by 3 bases, leaving 9 bases between them. Germline CDR1 is SEHNR and CDR2 is FQNEAQ (reference sequence). The CDR3 is made up of 15 amino acids. CDR3 nucleotide sequence: TGTGCCAGCAGCTTAGCGAAACCAGGTGGAAACACCATATATTTT. This sequence encodes CASSLAKPGGNTIYF.

The rearrangement uses TRBV27 and TRBJ2-3; D not certain. This CDR3 spans 15 amino acids. The V and J ends lost 8 bases and 4 bases respectively, with 19 bases between them. Germline CDR1 and CDR2: MNHEY and SMNVEV (reference sequence). CDR3 sequence: CASCTTRSAADTQYF. The CDR3 region has the DNA TGTGCCAGCTGTACAACCCGTTCCGCGGCAGATACGCAGTATTTT.

The genes are TRBV6-5 and TRBJ2-1; 10 bases fit TRBD2. The germline V gene encodes CDR1 MNHEY and CDR2 SVGAGI. This CDR3 is built from 15 residues. V was clipped by 0 bases and J by 5 bases; unmatched bases: 1. In DNA, the CDR3 is TGTGCCAGCAGTTACTCGCTAGCGGGAGACAATGAGCAGTTCTTC. Protein sequence: CASSYSLAGDNEQFF.

The chain is built from TRBV2 and TRBJ1-1, with 9 bases lining up with TRBD1. CDR1 and CDR2 from the germline V gene are SNHLY and FYNNEI. V shed 4 bases and J 0 bases; nucleotides not matched to a gene: 6. The CDR3 totals 16 residues. For the CDR3, the DNA is TGTGCCAGCAGTGGGGAGGACAGGGGAGTGAACACTGAAGCTTTCTTT. Translating it yields CASSGEDRGVNTEAFF. Combining the CDR3 with reference TRBV2 and TRBJ1-1 gives the whole variable domain EPEVTQTPSHQVTQMGQEVILRCVPISNHLYFYWYRQILGQKVEFLVSFYNNEISEKSEIFDDQFSVERPDGSNFTLKIRSTKLEDSAMYFCASSGEDRGVNTEAFFGQGTRLTVV.

This clone was recorded once. V gene TRBV18 combines with J gene TRBJ2-5, with a weak D call TRBD2 (7 bases). V shed 3 bases and J shed 5 bases, with 16 bases lying between them. Germline CDR1 KGHSH, CDR2 LQKENI. The CDR3 extends over 15 amino acids. CDR3 sequence reads: CASSPSRGAGETQYF. The CDR3 DNA reads TGTGCCAGCTCACCCAGCCGGGGGGCCGGGGAGACCCAGTACTTC.

The chain employs TRBV6-5 and TRBJ1-1; no reliable D call. V shed 2 bases and J shed 0 bases, with 10 bases lying between them. Germline V gives CDR1 MNHEY, CDR2 SVGAGI. This CDR3 region has 15 residues. The CDR3 DNA follows: TGTGCCAGCAGTTACAGGAGCCAGATGAACACTGAAGCTTTCTTT. Translating it yields CASSYRSQMNTEAFF.

The chain has TRBV2 and TRBJ1-1; D might be TRBD1 (6 bases). The CDR3 contains 15 residues. CDR1 and CDR2 (germline): SNHLY, FYNNEI. The V end was cut by 3 bases, the J end by 1 base, with 12 bases between. The CDR3 is CASSDGGLGNTEAFF. CDR3 bases: TGTGCCAGCAGTGACGGGGGGCTGGGGAACACTGAAGCTTTCTTT.

This chain connects TRBV6-6 to TRBJ2-1, with a tentative D call TRBD2 (5 bases). The CDR3 is made up of 15 amino acids. Trimming stripped 6 bases from V and 8 bases from J, with 20 bases between. CDR1 and CDR2 (germline): MNHNY, SVGAGI (reference sequence). The CDR3, as DNA: TGTGCCAGCAGCAACGACCCTGGAGGTCTGGATGAGCAGTTCTTC. It encodes CASSNDPGGLDEQFF.

This clone was observed once. The chain recombines TRBV13 with TRBJ2-2, with 10 positions matching TRBD1. This CDR3 has 20 residues. In germline, CDR1 is PRHDT, CDR2 FYEKMQ (reference sequence). Trimming removed 5 bases from V and 3 bases from J; junction bases left unmatched: 18. The CDR3 protein is CASSLQYPPGQGVYTGELFF. CDR3 nucleotides: TGTGCCAGCAGCCTCCAATACCCCCCTGGACAGGGGGTATACACCGGGGAGCTGTTTTTT.

J is TRBJ1-1 and V is TRBV15, with TRBD1 identical over 8 bases. This CDR3 has 16 residues. Unmatched junction bases numbered 9, after V lost 3 bases and J lost 3 bases. CDR1 and CDR2 from the germline V gene are LNHNV and YYDKDF (reference sequence). CDR3 sequence (DNA): TGTGCCACCAGCAGGTTCAGGGGGCGCGTGGACACTGAAGCTTTCTTT. This encodes CATSRFRGRVDTEAFF.

This sequence joins TRBV2 and TRBJ1-2; TRBD1 matches 8 bases. V lost 4 bases to trimming and J lost 5 bases; unmatched junction nucleotides: 6. CDR1 and CDR2 (germline): SNHLY, FYNNEI. The CDR3 is made up of 14 amino acids. Here the CDR3 reads CASSGRTGSYGYTF. In DNA, the CDR3 is TGTGCCAGCAGTGGGAGGACAGGGAGTTATGGCTACACCTTC.

The rearrangement joins TRBV10-2 to TRBJ2-4; 8 nucleotides line up with TRBD1. The CDR3 extends over 16 amino acids. CDR1 is WSHSY and CDR2 is SAAADI in the germline V gene. With V trimmed by 3 bases and J by 0 bases, 4 bases remained unmatched. CDR3 amino acids: CASSDGQGKAKNIQYF. The DNA for the CDR3 is TGCGCCAGCAGTGATGGACAGGGCAAAGCCAAAAACATTCAGTACTTC.

V is TRBV27 and J is TRBJ2-5; TRBD2 agrees at 13 bases. The V gene end was trimmed by 6 bases and the J gene end by 4 bases; junction bases not matched to a gene: 5. The CDR3 contains 15 residues. Germline loops: CDR1 MNHEY, CDR2 SMNVEV (reference sequence). The chain's CDR3 is CASRLAGGPSETQYF. The CDR3, as DNA: TGTGCCAGCAGACTAGCGGGAGGGCCCTCAGAGACCCAGTACTTC.

V gene TRBV7-2 combines with J gene TRBJ2-2; D is undetermined. Trimming removed 3 bases from V and 5 bases from J, with 7 bases in between. CDR3 size: 13 residues. CDR1 is SGHTA and CDR2 is FQGNSA in the germline V gene. The CDR3 DNA is TGTGCCAGCAGCTTCCCCGGGACCGGGGAGCTGTTTTTT. Protein: CASSFPGTGELFF. The entire variable domain, with the rest obtained from reference TRBV7-2 and TRBJ2-2, is as follows: GAGVSQSPSNKVTEKGKDVELRCDPISGHTALYWYRQSLGQGLEFLIYFQGNSAPDKSGLPSDRFSAERTGGSVSTLTIQRTQQEDSAVYLCASSFPGTGELFFGEGSRLTVL.

A few counts support this clone. Written as DNA, the CDR3 is TGTGCCAGCAGCCCGACAGGGGGGAATCAGCCCCAGCATTTT. Its translation: CASSPTGGNQPQHF. V usage is TRBV7-2 and J usage is TRBJ1-5, with 9 positions matching TRBD1. Looked up from germline, CDR1 is SGHTA and CDR2 is FQGNSA. The CDR3 runs 14 residues. V trimming: 5 bases; J trimming: 4 bases; junction bases outside the gene matches: 3.

The rearrangement uses TRBV9 and TRBJ1-2, with D perhaps matching TRBD1 (6 bases). Trimming removed 1 base from V and 4 bases from J, with 14 bases in between. The germline V gene has CDR1 SGDLS and CDR2 YYNGEE. The length of the CDR3 is 15 residues. The CDR3 DNA is TGTGCCAGCAGCGTAAGTGGGGCAGGGGCCTATGGCTACACCTTC. Protein: CASSVSGAGAYGYTF. Looking up the rest from reference TRBV9 and TRBJ1-2 gives the full variable domain: DSGVTQTPKHLITATGQRVTLRCSPRSGDLSVYWYQQSLDQGLQFLIQYYNGEERAKGNILERFSAQQFPDLHSELNLSSLELGDSALYFCASSVSGAGAYGYTFGSGTRLTVV.